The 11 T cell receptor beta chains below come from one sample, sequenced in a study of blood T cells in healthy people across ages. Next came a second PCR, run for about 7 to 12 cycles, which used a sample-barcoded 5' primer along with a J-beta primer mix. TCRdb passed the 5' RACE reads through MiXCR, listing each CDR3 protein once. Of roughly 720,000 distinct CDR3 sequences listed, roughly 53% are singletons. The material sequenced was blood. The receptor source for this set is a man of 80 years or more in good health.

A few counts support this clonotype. The DNA for the CDR3 is TGTGCCAGCAGCTTATTAGTCCTAGCGGGAGCTGGGGCCAACGTCCTGACTTTC. It encodes CASSLLVLAGAGANVLTF. The genes are TRBV7-9 and TRBJ2-6, with 10 bases that match TRBD2. Germline loops: CDR1 SEHNR, CDR2 FQNEAQ (reference sequence). V lost 2 bases to trimming and J lost 2 bases; unmatched junction nucleotides: 6. This CDR3 comprises 18 residues.

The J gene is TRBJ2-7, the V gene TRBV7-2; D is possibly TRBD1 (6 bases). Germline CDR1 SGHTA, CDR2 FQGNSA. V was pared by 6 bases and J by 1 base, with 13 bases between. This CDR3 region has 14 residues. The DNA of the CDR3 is TGTGCCAGCAGTAAACAGGGCATGTCCTACGAGCAGTACTTC. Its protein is CASSKQGMSYEQYF.

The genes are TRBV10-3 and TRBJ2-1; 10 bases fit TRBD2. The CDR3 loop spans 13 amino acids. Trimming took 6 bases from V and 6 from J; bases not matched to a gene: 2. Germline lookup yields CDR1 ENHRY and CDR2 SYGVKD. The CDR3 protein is CAIRQREGNEQFF. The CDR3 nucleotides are TGTGCCATCAGACAGCGGGAGGGCAATGAGCAGTTCTTC.

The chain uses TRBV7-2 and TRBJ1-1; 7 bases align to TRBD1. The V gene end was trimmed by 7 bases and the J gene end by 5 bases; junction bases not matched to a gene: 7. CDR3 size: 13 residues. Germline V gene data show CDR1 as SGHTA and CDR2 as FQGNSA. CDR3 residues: CASTHTGVTEAFF. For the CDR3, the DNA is TGTGCCAGCACTCACACAGGGGTAACTGAAGCTTTCTTT.

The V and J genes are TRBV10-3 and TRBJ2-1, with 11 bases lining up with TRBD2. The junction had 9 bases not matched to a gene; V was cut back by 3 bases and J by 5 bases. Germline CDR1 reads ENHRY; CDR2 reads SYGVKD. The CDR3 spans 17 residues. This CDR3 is CAISDFAGTSGHNEQFF. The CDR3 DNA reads TGTGCCATCAGTGACTTTGCCGGGACTAGCGGCCACAATGAGCAGTTCTTC.

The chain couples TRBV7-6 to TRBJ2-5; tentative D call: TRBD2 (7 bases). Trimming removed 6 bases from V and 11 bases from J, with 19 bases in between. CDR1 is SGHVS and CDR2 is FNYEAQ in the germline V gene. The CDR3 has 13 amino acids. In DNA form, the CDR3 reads TGTGCCAGCAGTCGAGGCGGGGGCAATGAGCAGTACTTC. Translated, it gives CASSRGGGNEQYF.

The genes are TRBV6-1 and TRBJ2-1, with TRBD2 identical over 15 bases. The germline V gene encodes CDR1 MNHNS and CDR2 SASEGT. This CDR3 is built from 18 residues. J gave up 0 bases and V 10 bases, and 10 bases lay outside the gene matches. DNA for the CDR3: TGTGCCACCCTGGGACTAGCGGGAGGACTGAGCTCCTACAATGAGCAGTTCTTC. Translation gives CATLGLAGGLSSYNEQFF.

Here the CDR3 DNA reads TGTGCCAGCTCACCACCGGTACTAGCGGGAGATTTCAATGAGCAGTTCTTC. Residues: CASSPPVLAGDFNEQFF. The rearrangement uses TRBV18 and TRBJ2-1; TRBD2 matches 11 bases. The V and J ends lost 0 bases and 6 bases, in that order; junction bases with no gene match: 7. This CDR3 has 17 amino acids. Germline CDR1 reads KGHSH; CDR2 reads LQKENI. Drawing the rest from reference TRBV18 and TRBJ2-1, the complete variable domain is NAGVMQNPRHLVRRRGQEARLRCSPMKGHSHVYWYRQLPEEGLKFMVYLQKENIIDESGMPKERFSAEFPKEGPSILRIQQVVRGDSAAYFCASSPPVLAGDFNEQFFGPGTRLTVL.

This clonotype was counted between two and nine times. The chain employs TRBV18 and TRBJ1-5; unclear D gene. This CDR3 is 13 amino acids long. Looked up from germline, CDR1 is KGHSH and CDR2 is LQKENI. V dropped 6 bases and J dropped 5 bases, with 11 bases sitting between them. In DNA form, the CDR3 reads TGTGCCAGCTCCGCCGGGGTGGATCAGCCCCAGCATTTT. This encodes CASSAGVDQPQHF.

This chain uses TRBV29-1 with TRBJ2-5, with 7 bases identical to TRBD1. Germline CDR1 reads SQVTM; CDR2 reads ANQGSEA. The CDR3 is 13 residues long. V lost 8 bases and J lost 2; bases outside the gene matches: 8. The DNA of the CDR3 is TGCAGCTCGGGACAGACTATACAAGAGACCCAGTACTTC. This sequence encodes CSSGQTIQETQYF.

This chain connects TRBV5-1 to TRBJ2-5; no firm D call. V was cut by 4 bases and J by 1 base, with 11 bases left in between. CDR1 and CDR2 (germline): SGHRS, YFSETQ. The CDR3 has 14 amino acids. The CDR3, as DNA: TGCGCCAGCAGCCTTACTGCCGCCCAAGAGACCCAGTACTTC. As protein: CASSLTAAQETQYF.